The clone carrying this T cell receptor (beta chain) was seen once. As processed by the authors: Amplification from reference gene primers served as the basis for estimated nucleated cell counts. Only in-frame clones appear in the TCRdb table, and some are missing; sequencing was by immunoSEQ multiplex PCR. V and J calls and clone size follow that table, whereas D and trimming were derived from the DNA. Of over 150,000 clones listed, 70% to 90% were seen once; the top ten hold around 8%. This sample is drawn from a study of blood T cell repertoires in COVID-19. V was pared by 8 bases and J by 3 bases, with 6 bases of the junction left unmatched. Germline V gives CDR1 SGHTA, CDR2 FQGTGA. The CDR3 is 13 residues long. Seattle patient enrollment occurred during active infection, with longitudinal follow-up thereafter.

The clonotype was recovered from a woman between 55 and 75 years old with COVID-19, enrolled during active disease. The chain uses TRBV7-3 and TRBJ1-1; 7 bases map to TRBD1. The sample consisted of peripheral blood. CDR3 sequence (DNA): TGTGCCAGCTCTACAGGGGAAGACACTGAAGCTTTCTTT. It encodes CASSTGEDTEAFF.